This entry lists 30 T cell receptor beta chains sequenced from one sample in a study of T cells in tumors after PD-1 blockade. Sequencing used immunoSEQ multiplex PCR; TCRdb keeps in-frame clones, though not all of them. The table records approximately 34,000 clones, approximately 70% of them present only once. Sequencing used PBMCs, obtained after anti-PD-1 treatment. Source of these receptors: a human donor with basal cell carcinoma.

By its share, this clone is medium-sized. V and J are TRBV24-1 and TRBJ2-2; 8 bases fit TRBD1. Germline CDR1 is KGHDR and CDR2 is SFDVKD. Trimming cost V 3 bases and J 3 bases; bases outside gene matches: 5. The CDR3 loop spans 16 amino acids. Here the CDR3 reads CATSDMETGDTGELFF. The CDR3, as DNA: TGTGCCACCAGTGATATGGAGACAGGGGACACCGGGGAGCTGTTTTTT.

The DNA of the CDR3 is TGTGCCAGCAGCCAAGATGCCCCGCGGCCCGGGTACAATGAGCAGTTCTTC. This encodes CASSQDAPRPGYNEQFF. The chain couples TRBV3-1 (or the pseudogene TRBV3-2) to TRBJ2-1; D is uncertain. Germline loops: CDR1 LGHDT, CDR2 YNNKEL (reference sequence). The CDR3 totals 17 residues. V was clipped by 0 bases and J by 4 bases, with 16 bases between them.

J is TRBJ2-5 and V is TRBV9; D is undetermined. Germline CDR1 reads SGDLS; CDR2 reads YYNGEE. V shed 4 bases and J shed 5 bases, with 12 bases lying between them. This CDR3 region has 13 residues. CDR3 region: CASSLHGGETQYF. The CDR3, as DNA: TGTGCCAGCAGCCTCCACGGTGGGGAGACCCAGTACTTC.

The chain recombines TRBV9 with TRBJ1-4; D gene ambiguous. From germline, CDR1 is SGDLS and CDR2 YYNGEE. There are 14 residues in the CDR3. The V end lost 0 bases, the J end lost 5 bases, and 8 bases lay between the germline ends. The CDR3 loop reads CASSVDGRNEKLFF. The CDR3 DNA sequence: TGTGCCAGCAGCGTAGATGGGAGAAATGAAAAACTGTTTTTT. Based on the CDR3 plus reference TRBV9 and TRBJ1-4, the full variable domain is DSGVTQTPKHLITATGQRVTLRCSPRSGDLSVYWYQQSLDQGLQFLIQYYNGEERAKGNILERFSAQQFPDLHSELNLSSLELGDSALYFCASSVDGRNEKLFFGSGTQLSVL.

This chain links TRBV7-6 with TRBJ2-3, with TRBD2 as a possible D gene (5 bases). V was clipped by 5 bases and J by 2 bases, with 17 bases between them. The CDR3 is made up of 16 amino acids. Germline assignment: CDR1 SGHVS and CDR2 FNYEAQ. This chain's CDR3 is CASSPSSQRYTDTQYF. The CDR3 region has the DNA TGTGCCAGCAGCCCTAGTAGCCAGCGGTACACAGATACGCAGTATTTT.

This clone has a single count. The rearrangement joins TRBV9 to TRBJ2-2; D unresolved. CDR3 length equals 16 residues. With 0 bases removed from V and 5 bases from J, the gap between germline ends came to 14 bases. The germline CDR1 and CDR2 sequences are SGDLS and YYNGEE. This CDR3 reads CASSVGTSGGTGELFF. In nucleotides, the CDR3 is TGTGCCAGCAGCGTAGGAACGTCGGGCGGAACCGGGGAGCTGTTTTTT.

This clone was picked up one time. The CDR3 DNA reads as TGTGCCTGGAGGCCCCCGGGACAGGGTAATCAGCCCCAGCATTTT. Its translation is CAWRPPGQGNQPQHF. The chain links TRBV30 to TRBJ1-5, with 9 bases lining up with TRBD1. This CDR3 is 15 amino acids long. The junction had 7 bases not matched to a gene; V was cut back by 3 bases and J by 4 bases. The germline CDR1 and CDR2 sequences are GTSNPN and SVGIG (reference sequence).

The CDR3 reads CASSSPVGELFF. The CDR3 DNA sequence: TGTGCCAGCAGCTCCCCAGTGGGGGAGCTGTTTTTT. The chain couples TRBV7-3 to TRBJ2-2; D is unresolved. CDR3 length: 12 amino acids. Germline CDR1 reads SGHTA; CDR2 reads FQGTGA. V shed 4 bases and J shed 8 bases, with 8 bases lying between them. Variable domain in full (rest from reference TRBV7-3 and TRBJ2-2): GAGVSQTPSNKVTEKGKYVELRCDPISGHTALYWYRQSLGQGPEFLIYFQGTGAADDSGLPNDRFFAVRPEGSVSTLKIQRTERGDSAVYLCASSSPVGELFFGEGSRLTVL.

This chain joins TRBV13 and TRBJ1-1, with D perhaps matching TRBD1 (5 bases). This CDR3 is 14 amino acids long. Germline values: CDR1 PRHDT, CDR2 FYEKMQ (reference sequence). V shed 1 base and J shed 8 bases, with 14 bases lying between them. As DNA, the CDR3 is TGTGCCAGCAGCTTAGAAGGGACGCTCAGCGAAGCTTTCTTT. It encodes CASSLEGTLSEAFF.

Only a few counts were recorded for this clone. V and J are TRBV27 and TRBJ1-2, with D tentatively TRBD1 (5 bases). V lost 7 bases and J lost 8, with 20 bases in between. The CDR3 covers 14 residues. Per the germline V gene, CDR1 is MNHEY and CDR2 is SMNVEV (reference sequence). Here the CDR3 reads CASKSWTSEEGYTF. CDR3 DNA sequence: TGTGCCAGCAAAAGTTGGACATCGGAGGAGGGCTACACCTTC.

This sequence joins TRBV2 and TRBJ1-4, with a tentative D call TRBD1 (5 bases). The V end lost 4 bases, the J end lost 8 bases, and 14 bases lay between the germline ends. The V gene's germline CDR1 is SNHLY and CDR2 FYNNEI. This CDR3 has 14 residues. The CDR3 loop is CASSGRGESEKLFF. The CDR3 nucleotides are TGTGCCAGCAGTGGACGGGGGGAATCGGAAAAACTGTTTTTT.

The chain is built from TRBV10-3 and TRBJ2-1; TRBD1 matches 10 bases. Germline lookup yields CDR1 ENHRY and CDR2 SYGVKD. J lost 4 bases, V lost 0 bases, and 3 bases had no gene match. The CDR3 runs to 16 residues. CDR3 region: CAISESDRGGYNEQFF. The CDR3 DNA reads as TGTGCCATCAGTGAGTCGGACAGGGGGGGATACAATGAGCAGTTCTTC.

This chain uses TRBV6-1 with TRBJ2-7, with D hard to call. Trimming took 1 base from V and 4 from J, leaving 8 bases between them. Germline lookup yields CDR1 MNHNS and CDR2 SASEGT. The CDR3 has 13 residues. The CDR3 DNA reads TGTGCCAGCAGTGAAGGCCGGGTATACGAGCAGTACTTC. This translates into CASSEGRVYEQYF.

The genes are TRBV10-3 and TRBJ2-7; 8 bases agree with TRBD1. V trimming: 6 bases; J trimming: 2 bases; junction bases outside the gene matches: 6. The CDR3 is made up of 14 amino acids. Germline assignment: CDR1 ENHRY and CDR2 SYGVKD. CDR3 nucleotide sequence: TGTGCCATCAGCCAAGGACAGGGTCCCTACGAGCAGTACTTC. It codes for CAISQGQGPYEQYF.

The chain combines TRBV2 with TRBJ2-5, with D perhaps matching TRBD1 (7 bases). The CDR3 is made up of 15 amino acids. In germline, CDR1 is SNHLY, CDR2 FYNNEI. V dropped 1 base and J dropped 8 bases, with 17 bases sitting between them. In DNA, the CDR3 is TGTGCCAGCAGTGAAGATCGTGGAGGGGGCGGAACCCAGTACTTC. Translated: CASSEDRGGGGTQYF. The full variable domain, with the rest looked up from reference TRBV2 and TRBJ2-5, is EPEVTQTPSHQVTQMGQEVILRCVPISNHLYFYWYRQILGQKVEFLVSFYNNEISEKSEIFDDQFSVERPDGSNFTLKIRSTKLEDSAMYFCASSEDRGGGGTQYFGPGTRLLVL.

The chain joins TRBV7-2 to TRBJ2-1, with D maybe TRBD2 (6 bases). The CDR3 runs 13 residues. With 2 bases removed from V and 7 bases from J, the gap between germline ends came to 9 bases. CDR1 is SGHTA, CDR2 FQGNSA, per germline. In DNA, the CDR3 is TGTGCCAGCAGCTTACTAGCGATTAATGAGCAGTTCTTC. This codes for CASSLLAINEQFF. Full variable domain (remainder filled in from reference TRBV7-2 and TRBJ2-1): GAGVSQSPSNKVTEKGKDVELRCDPISGHTALYWYRQSLGQGLEFLIYFQGNSAPDKSGLPSDRFSAERTGGSVSTLTIQRTQQEDSAVYLCASSLLAINEQFFGPGTRLTVL.

The rearrangement uses TRBV7-2 and TRBJ2-4; 7 nucleotides match TRBD2. Germline V gene sequence: CDR1 SGHTA, CDR2 FQGNSA. Trimming at V came to 3 bases and at J to 1 base, leaving 6 bases not matched to a gene. The CDR3 totals 16 residues. Written as DNA, the CDR3 is TGTGCCAGCAGCTTCTTGGGGGGGATCGCCAAAAACATTCAGTACTTC. It translates to CASSFLGGIAKNIQYF.

The rearrangement uses TRBV4-3 and TRBJ1-2; no firm D call. CDR1 and CDR2 from the germline V gene are LGHNA and YSLEER. This CDR3 is built from 16 residues. Trimming shortened V by 3 bases and J by 3 bases, and 17 bases separated the two germline ends. The CDR3 DNA reads as TGCGCCAGCAGCCACAAGATAGAGACTAGATACTATGGCTACACCTTC. Its translation: CASSHKIETRYYGYTF.

V is TRBV4-3 and J is TRBJ1-6; D unclear. The CDR3 runs 13 residues. Germline loops: CDR1 LGHNA, CDR2 YSLEER. V was cut by 3 bases and J by 12 bases, with 12 bases left in between. For the CDR3, the DNA is TGCGCCAGCAGCCAGTCCGGGTCCTTACCCCTCCACTTT. It is translated as CASSQSGSLPLHF.

V gene TRBV20-1 combines with J gene TRBJ1-1; maybe TRBD1 (6 bases). Trimming removed 3 bases from V and 7 bases from J, with 12 bases in between. The CDR3 runs to 12 residues. Looked up from germline, CDR1 is DFQATT and CDR2 is SNEGSKA (reference sequence). The CDR3, as DNA: TGCAGTGCTAGTCCTCAGGGGTTTGAAGCTTTCTTT. Its translation is CSASPQGFEAFF.

This clone came up once. The chain recombines TRBV7-9 with TRBJ1-2; 11 bases map to TRBD1. The CDR3 is 14 residues long. The V segment lost 7 bases and the J segment 6 bases; nucleotides outside the gene matches: 7. CDR1 is SEHNR and CDR2 is FQNEAQ in the germline V gene (reference sequence). CDR3 region: CASNNGQGANGYTF. CDR3 bases: TGTGCCAGCAACAACGGACAGGGGGCGAATGGCTACACCTTC. The entire variable domain, with the rest obtained from reference TRBV7-9 and TRBJ1-2, is as follows: DTGVSQNPRHKITKRGQNVTFRCDPISEHNRLYWYRQTLGQGPEFLTYFQNEAQLEKSRLLSDRFSAERPKGSFSTLEIQRTEQGDSAMYLCASNNGQGANGYTFGSGTRLTVV.

The rearrangement links TRBV7-9 to TRBJ2-3; TRBD2 might be the D (7 bases). Germline CDR1 reads SEHNR; CDR2 reads FQNEAQ (reference sequence). V lost 1 base, J lost 1 base, and 15 bases lay in between. This CDR3 spans 17 amino acids. For the CDR3, the DNA is TGTGCCAGCAGCTTAGGCCAGGCGGGGGCCCGCACAGATACGCAGTATTTT. Translating gives CASSLGQAGARTDTQYF.

The chain joins TRBV7-2 to TRBJ2-7; 14 nucleotides align to TRBD2. Looked up from germline, CDR1 is SGHTA and CDR2 is FQGNSA. This CDR3 is 17 amino acids long. With 5 bases clipped from V and 3 bases from J, the junction kept 9 bases outside the gene matches. The DNA of the CDR3 is TGTGCCAGCAGCGGCGGGACAGGGACTAGCGGGGGCTACGAGCAGTACTTC. It is translated as CASSGGTGTSGGYEQYF.

The gene calls are TRBV2 and TRBJ2-7; either TRBD1 or TRBD2 may fit D (5 bases each). This CDR3 is built from 14 residues. The ends were cut back, 3 bases at V and 3 bases at J, with 12 bases in the middle. The germline gives CDR1 SNHLY, CDR2 FYNNEI. The CDR3 bases are TGTGCCAGCAGTGAGGAGGCAGGGAGCTACGAGCAGTACTTC. Translation gives CASSEEAGSYEQYF.

This clone was counted only a few times. The rearrangement links TRBV19 to TRBJ1-2, with a tentative D call TRBD1 (5 bases). Trimming shortened V by 5 bases and J by 8 bases, and 27 bases separated the two germline ends. The CDR3 extends over 17 amino acids. CDR1 and CDR2 (germline): LNHDA, SQIVND (reference sequence). The CDR3 bases are TGTGCCAGTAGTCCCATAGGAGGAGTTCAGTGGGGGAACGGCTACACCTTC. Translated: CASSPIGGVQWGNGYTF.

V usage is TRBV6-2 or TRBV6-3 and J usage is TRBJ2-1, with D tentatively TRBD2 (6 bases). The CDR3 has 16 amino acids. CDR1 is MNHEY and CDR2 is SVGEGT in the germline V gene. V shed 6 bases and J shed 1 base, with 16 bases lying between them. CDR3 protein: CASSQDRDLSYNEQFF. The CDR3, as DNA: TGTGCCAGCAGCCAAGACCGGGACTTATCCTACAATGAGCAGTTCTTC.

This clone is labeled medium-sized. The chain links TRBV4-3 to TRBJ1-1; D is uncertain. The germline gives CDR1 LGHNA, CDR2 YSLEER. The V gene lost 0 bases and the J gene lost 1 base, with 6 bases spanning the gap. The CDR3 covers 14 residues. CDR3: CASSQDRANTEAFF. The CDR3 nucleotides are TGCGCCAGCAGCCAAGATAGAGCGAACACTGAAGCTTTCTTT.

The rearrangement joins TRBV20-1 to TRBJ1-1; a possible D gene is TRBD1 (6 bases). CDR1 is DFQATT, CDR2 SNEGSKA, per germline (reference sequence). Deletions cut 3 bases from V and 2 bases from J, with 16 bases between. The CDR3 length is 15 residues. DNA for the CDR3: TGCAGTGCTAGTGGGGGGGCTTCGTATAACACTGAAGCTTTCTTT. Translated: CSASGGASYNTEAFF.

The J gene is TRBJ2-7, the V gene TRBV4-3; TRBD2 matches 13 bases. This CDR3 is built from 15 residues. The germline V gene has CDR1 LGHNA and CDR2 YSLEER. Germline trimming cut 3 bases from V and 5 bases from J; bases unmatched to any gene: 4. CDR3 sequence reads: CASSQGTSGIDEQYF. The CDR3 DNA reads TGCGCCAGCAGCCAGGGGACTAGCGGGATAGACGAGCAGTACTTC.

The chain uses TRBV6-6 and TRBJ2-7; a weak D match, TRBD2 (6 bases). This CDR3 is 14 amino acids long. Per the germline V gene, CDR1 is MNHNY and CDR2 is SVGAGI (reference sequence). V was cut by 9 bases and J by 4 bases, with 19 bases left in between. The CDR3 nucleotides are TGTGCCAGTGGTTGGGGGGAGATCAGGTACGAGCAGTACTTC. It yields the protein CASGWGEIRYEQYF.